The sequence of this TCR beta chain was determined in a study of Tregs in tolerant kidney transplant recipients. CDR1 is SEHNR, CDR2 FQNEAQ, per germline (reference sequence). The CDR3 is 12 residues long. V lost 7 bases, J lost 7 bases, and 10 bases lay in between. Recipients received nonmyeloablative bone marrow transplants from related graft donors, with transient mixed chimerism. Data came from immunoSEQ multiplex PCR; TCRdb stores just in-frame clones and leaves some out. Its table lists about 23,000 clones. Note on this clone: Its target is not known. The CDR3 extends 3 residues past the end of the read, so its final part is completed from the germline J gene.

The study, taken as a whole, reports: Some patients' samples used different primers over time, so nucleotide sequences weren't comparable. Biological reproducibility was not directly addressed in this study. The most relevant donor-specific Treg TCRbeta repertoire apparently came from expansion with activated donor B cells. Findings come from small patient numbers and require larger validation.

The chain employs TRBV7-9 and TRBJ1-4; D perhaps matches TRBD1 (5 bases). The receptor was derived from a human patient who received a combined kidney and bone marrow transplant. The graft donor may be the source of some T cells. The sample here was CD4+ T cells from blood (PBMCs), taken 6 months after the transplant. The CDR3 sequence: CASTIQGEKLFF. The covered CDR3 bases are TGTGCCAGCACCATCCAGGGTGAAAAA.